This T cell receptor (beta chain) was identified during a study of T-cell reconstitution after alpha-beta-depleted transplantation in children. The V and J ends lost 2 bases and 0 bases, in that order; junction bases with no gene match: 4. The V gene's germline CDR1 is MNHNS and CDR2 SASEGT. This CDR3 contains 16 residues. Unique molecular identifiers were used in preparing the TCRbeta library. Using its own MiXCR run on the PCR reads, TCRdb lists one record per CDR3 protein. The repertoire consists of around 500,000 distinct CDR3 sequences, with roughly an eighth occurring once and the leading ten covering about 5.4%. This clonotype was observed many times.

The sample here was PBMCs from the stem cell graft donor, taken from the stem cell graft. The V gene is TRBV6-1, the J gene TRBJ2-3, with TRBD2 matching over 8 bases. The receptor's source is a human donor who donated a stem cell graft to a child with combined immunodeficiency. CDR3 sequence reads: CASSESAGGSTDTQYF. CDR3 nucleotide sequence: TGTGCCAGCAGTGAATCTGCGGGGGGCAGCACAGATACGCAGTATTTT.